Listed below are T cell receptor beta chains from one sample, sequenced in a study of blood T cell repertoires in COVID-19. Profiled with immunoSEQ multiplex PCR; TCRdb holds only in-frame clones, not every one. Among some 150,000 clones listed, around nine tenths were seen once. Sequencing input: peripheral blood. These receptors were collected from a human donor in a cohort sampled during active COVID-19. CDR3s include the opening cysteine and the closing phenylalanine or tryptophan. Fields, in order: V gene, J gene, clone size, CDR3 length, D gene, CDR3 DNA, CDR3 protein. The D gene is left open where the match is weak. Not all rows give a size; the values are once, few, many and, for expanded clones, a class.

V: TRBV6-5; J: TRBJ2-1; size: few; length: 16; D: .; DNA: TGTGCCAGCAGTTCATCGGTGAGCGATCCCGGAGATGAGCAGTTCTTC; CDR3: CASSSSVSDPGDEQFF
V: TRBV30; J: TRBJ2-5; size: .; length: 13; D: .; DNA: TGTGCCTGGACGGGTATTAATAAAGAGACCCAGTACTTC; CDR3: CAWTGINKETQYF
V: TRBV18; J: TRBJ2-5; size: .; length: 14; D: .; DNA: TGTGCCAGCTCACCCAGGCGAGACGCGGAGACCCAGTACTTC; CDR3: CASSPRRDAETQYF
V: TRBV7-9; J: TRBJ2-7; size: .; length: 12; D: .; DNA: TGTGCCAGCAGCTTATCCGCCTACGAGCAGTACTTC; CDR3: CASSLSAYEQYF
V: TRBV28; J: TRBJ2-7; size: .; length: 15; D: TRBD2; DNA: TGTGCCAGCAGTGCCTTAGCGGGAGTTTTCTACGAGCAGTACTTC; CDR3: CASSALAGVFYEQYF
V: TRBV11-2; J: TRBJ2-2; size: .; length: 14; D: .; DNA: TGTGCCAGCGGGTATGATACAGGGTCCGGGGAGCTGTTTTTT; CDR3: CASGYDTGSGELFF
V: TRBV19; J: TRBJ2-1; size: .; length: 12; D: .; DNA: TGTGCCAGTAGTCACAGGGCTAATGAGCAGTTCTTC; CDR3: CASSHRANEQFF
V: TRBV19; J: TRBJ2-3; size: .; length: 16; D: .; DNA: TGTGCCAGTAGCAGCCCACCGGGAATACAGACAGATACGCAGTATTTT; CDR3: CASSSPPGIQTDTQYF
V: TRBV18; J: TRBJ2-7; size: .; length: 14; D: TRBD1; DNA: TGTGCCAGCTCACCCGGGGCAGGGGGCGACGAGCAGTACTTC; CDR3: CASSPGAGGDEQYF
V: TRBV19; J: TRBJ1-5; size: .; length: 16; D: .; DNA: TGTGCCAGTAGTATGGGCAGGGATCTTGGCAATCAGCCCCAGCATTTT; CDR3: CASSMGRDLGNQPQHF
V: TRBV4-3; J: TRBJ2-1; size: .; length: 19; D: TRBD2; DNA: TGCGCCAGCAGCCAAGATCTACTTGTTAGCGGGGGGGCCATTAGTGAGCAGTTCTTC; CDR3: CASSQDLLVSGGAISEQFF
V: TRBV28; J: TRBJ2-5; size: .; length: 16; D: TRBD2; DNA: TGTGCCAGCAGTTTCGCAGGACTAGCGGTTGCGGAGACCCAGTACTTC; CDR3: CASSFAGLAVAETQYF
V: TRBV27; J: TRBJ2-1; size: .; length: 14; D: TRBD2; DNA: TGTGCCAGCAAACTAGCGGGATCCTACAATGAGCAGTTCTTC; CDR3: CASKLAGSYNEQFF
V: TRBV2; J: TRBJ2-1; size: .; length: 11; D: .; DNA: TGTGCCAGCAGGGGCGCGGGTGAGCAGTTCTTC; CDR3: CASRGAGEQFF
V: TRBV7-8; J: TRBJ2-5; size: .; length: 16; D: TRBD2; DNA: TGTGCCAGCAGCTTAGCGCTTAGCGGGGGGGTTAAGACCCAGTACTTC; CDR3: CASSLALSGGVKTQYF
V: TRBV5-4; J: TRBJ1-3; size: .; length: 17; D: TRBD1; DNA: TGTGCCAGCAGCTCCGGGACAGGGGCTCTCTCTGGAAACACCATATATTTT; CDR3: CASSSGTGALSGNTIYF
V: TRBV24-1; J: TRBJ2-3; size: few; length: 15; D: .; DNA: TGTGCCACCGCTCCTCCAGGACAGCTCACAGATACGCAGTATTTT; CDR3: CATAPPGQLTDTQYF
V: TRBV2; J: TRBJ1-1; size: .; length: 13; D: .; DNA: TGTGCCAGCAGTTTCCTTTTGAACACTGAAGCTTTCTTT; CDR3: CASSFLLNTEAFF
V: TRBV5-1; J: TRBJ2-5; size: .; length: 14; D: TRBD2; DNA: TGCGCCAGCAGCCCTCCGGGAGGGCGAGAGACCCAGTACTTC; CDR3: CASSPPGGRETQYF
V: TRBV5-1; J: TRBJ1-1; size: .; length: 15; D: TRBD1; DNA: TGCGCCAGCAGCTTGGCCGACAGGGATCACACTGAAGCTTTCTTT; CDR3: CASSLADRDHTEAFF
V: TRBV5-6; J: TRBJ2-5; size: once; length: 15; D: TRBD2; DNA: TGTGCCAGCAGCCAACTAGCGGGGGGGCGAGAGACCCAGTACTTC; CDR3: CASSQLAGGRETQYF
V: TRBV4-3; J: TRBJ2-4; size: .; length: 16; D: TRBD2; DNA: TGCGCCAGCAGCCAAGGGGTAGCGGGGGGCAAAAACATTCAGTACTTC; CDR3: CASSQGVAGGKNIQYF
V: TRBV29-1; J: TRBJ1-1; size: .; length: 13; D: .; DNA: TGCAGCGTTGAAGATTTCACCCGGGGTGAAGCTTTCTTT; CDR3: CSVEDFTRGEAFF
V: TRBV19; J: TRBJ2-6; size: .; length: 16; D: TRBD1; DNA: TGTGCCAGCCTCGACAGGGGGCGAGCTGGGGCCAACGTCCTGACTTTC; CDR3: CASLDRGRAGANVLTF
V: TRBV6-2/TRBV6-3; J: TRBJ1-3; size: .; length: 14; D: .; DNA: TGTGCCAGCAGTTACGACAGTCAAGGAAACACCATATATTTT; CDR3: CASSYDSQGNTIYF
V: TRBV6-1; J: TRBJ1-2; size: .; length: 15; D: TRBD1; DNA: TGTGCCAGCAGTGGAGCTCCGGGACAGGGAGACGGCTACACCTTC; CDR3: CASSGAPGQGDGYTF
V: TRBV5-1; J: TRBJ2-1; size: .; length: 15; D: TRBD1; DNA: TGCGCCAGCAGCGCGGGACAGGGGTCCTACAATGAGCAGTTCTTC; CDR3: CASSAGQGSYNEQFF
V: TRBV4-1; J: TRBJ2-1; size: .; length: 16; D: TRBD2; DNA: TGCGCCAGCAGCCCAACGGGGAGGGTAGATGGCAATGAGCAGTTCTTC; CDR3: CASSPTGRVDGNEQFF
V: TRBV10-3; J: TRBJ1-1; size: .; length: 11; D: TRBD1; DNA: TGTGCCATCAGTGAAGACAGGGGGGCTTTCTTT; CDR3: CAISEDRGAFF
V: TRBV11-1; J: TRBJ2-3; size: .; length: 15; D: .; DNA: TGTGCCAGCAGCCCCCCCACAGGAAGCACAGATACGCAGTATTTT; CDR3: CASSPPTGSTDTQYF
V: TRBV7-3; J: TRBJ2-7; size: .; length: 13; D: TRBD2; DNA: TGTGCCAGCAGCTTCGGGACTAGCGGAGGAATGTACTTC; CDR3: CASSFGTSGGMYF
V: TRBV6-5; J: TRBJ1-1; size: .; length: 13; D: .; DNA: TGTGCCAGCAGTTACTCTCAGAACACTGAAGCTTTCTTT; CDR3: CASSYSQNTEAFF
V: TRBV10-3; J: TRBJ2-3; size: .; length: 15; D: TRBD2; DNA: TGTGCCAGCCAGGGGAGCGGGAGCCCCACAGATACGCAGTATTTT; CDR3: CASQGSGSPTDTQYF
V: TRBV19; J: TRBJ1-2; size: .; length: 14; D: .; DNA: TGTGCCAGTAGTACCCCCGGGAGCAACTATGGCTACACCTTC; CDR3: CASSTPGSNYGYTF
V: TRBV11-2; J: TRBJ1-2; size: .; length: 12; D: TRBD1; DNA: TGTGCCAGCAGCCGGACAGGTGACGGCTACACCTTC; CDR3: CASSRTGDGYTF
V: TRBV6-2/TRBV6-3; J: TRBJ1-5; size: .; length: 15; D: .; DNA: TGTGCCAGCAGTTATGCGGGGGTGGGCAATCAGCCCCAGCATTTT; CDR3: CASSYAGVGNQPQHF
V: TRBV19; J: TRBJ1-1; size: .; length: 13; D: TRBD1; DNA: TGTGCCAGTAGTCCGGACAGGGGTACTGAAGCTTTCTTT; CDR3: CASSPDRGTEAFF
V: TRBV7-9; J: TRBJ1-2; size: .; length: 15; D: .; DNA: TGTGCCAGCAGCTTACCCTTACAGGGAGACTATGGCTACACCTTC; CDR3: CASSLPLQGDYGYTF
V: TRBV7-2; J: TRBJ2-3; size: .; length: 15; D: TRBD1; DNA: TGTGCCAGCCGACAAGAGGGGGCAGCCACAGATACGCAGTATTTT; CDR3: CASRQEGAATDTQYF
V: TRBV6-5; J: TRBJ1-4; size: .; length: 16; D: .; DNA: TGTGCCAGCAGTTACTCGACAGGAGCCTATAATGAAAAACTGTTTTTT; CDR3: CASSYSTGAYNEKLFF
V: TRBV5-3; J: TRBJ1-6; size: .; length: 17; D: .; DNA: TGTGCCAGAAGCTTGGCCTATGACATAATTCATAATTCACCCCTCCACTTT; CDR3: CARSLAYDIIHNSPLHF
V: TRBV3-1/TRBV3-2; J: TRBJ2-7; size: .; length: 15; D: TRBD1; DNA: TGTGCCAGCAGCCAGGCAGGGGGAAGGTCCTACGAGCAGTACTTC; CDR3: CASSQAGGRSYEQYF
V: TRBV7-9; J: TRBJ1-5; size: .; length: 16; D: .; DNA: TGTGCCAGCAGCTCGGAGAGAGGGAGGGTAAGACAGCCCCAGCATTTT; CDR3: CASSSERGRVRQPQHF
V: TRBV5-1; J: TRBJ2-7; size: .; length: 13; D: .; DNA: TGCGCCAGCAGCTTGGATGCGGTTCTCGAGCAGTACTTC; CDR3: CASSLDAVLEQYF
V: TRBV7-9; J: TRBJ1-2; size: .; length: 13; D: .; DNA: TGTGCCAGCAGCTTACAACAGGGCTATGGCTACACCTTC; CDR3: CASSLQQGYGYTF
V: TRBV3-1/TRBV3-2; J: TRBJ2-5; size: .; length: 19; D: TRBD2; DNA: TGTGCCAGCAGCCAAGATTTGTACAGGCGGGGGGCCGCGAAAGAGACCCAGTACTTC; CDR3: CASSQDLYRRGAAKETQYF
V: TRBV10-3; J: TRBJ2-5; size: once; length: 17; D: .; DNA: TGTGCCATCAGTGATGGTCAGGGAGGTGGTCTTGGGGAGACCCAGTACTTC; CDR3: CAISDGQGGGLGETQYF
V: TRBV7-3; J: TRBJ1-1; size: .; length: 15; D: .; DNA: TGTGCCAGCATGAAGATTGGGGGCAAGAGCACTGAAGCTTTCTTT; CDR3: CASMKIGGKSTEAFF
V: TRBV7-8; J: TRBJ2-3; size: .; length: 14; D: .; DNA: TGTGCCAGCAGCCCACCGACTAGCACAGATACGCAGTATTTT; CDR3: CASSPPTSTDTQYF
V: TRBV28; J: TRBJ1-5; size: .; length: 20; D: TRBD1; DNA: TGTGCCAGCAGTTTTGGTAGTTGGGCAGGGGGCCCGGGTAGCAATCAGCCCCAGCATTTT; CDR3: CASSFGSWAGGPGSNQPQHF
V: TRBV9; J: TRBJ2-3; size: .; length: 15; D: .; DNA: TGTGCCAGCAGCGTAGATAGGCGGGGCACAGATACGCAGTATTTT; CDR3: CASSVDRRGTDTQYF